Included here is one T cell receptor (beta chain) sequence, with context. Its antigen is not identified. After removal of 7 bases from V and 4 bases from J, the junction contained 2 bases not matched to a gene. The CDR3 totals 13 residues. In germline, CDR1 is SNHLY, CDR2 FYNNEI. The sample comes from a study of shared clonotypes between healthy human individuals. The study's findings and limits: The generation probabilities recorded for non-shared clonotypes fell below those of clonotypes shared by all four donors.

Original data processing: Junction-only sequences produced by ImmunoSEQ had no quality scores, so filtering differed. Produced via immunoSEQ multiplex PCR; TCRdb's table is partial and in-frame only. V and J calls and clone size come straight from that table; D and trimming were deduced from the DNA. Of roughly 1,600,000 clones listed, about 98.5% are singletons. Recent acute infections and vaccinations were absent in the healthy HIV-negative adult donors. Sample: naive CD4+ T cells sorted from blood. The subset was: CD45RA+ positively selected. The receptor comes from a young man in good health. The chain recombines TRBV2 with TRBJ2-7; 12 nucleotides agree with TRBD2. The CDR3 sequence: CASKLAGGYEQYF. For the CDR3, the DNA is TGTGCCAGCAAGCTAGCGGGAGGGTACGAGCAGTACTTC.